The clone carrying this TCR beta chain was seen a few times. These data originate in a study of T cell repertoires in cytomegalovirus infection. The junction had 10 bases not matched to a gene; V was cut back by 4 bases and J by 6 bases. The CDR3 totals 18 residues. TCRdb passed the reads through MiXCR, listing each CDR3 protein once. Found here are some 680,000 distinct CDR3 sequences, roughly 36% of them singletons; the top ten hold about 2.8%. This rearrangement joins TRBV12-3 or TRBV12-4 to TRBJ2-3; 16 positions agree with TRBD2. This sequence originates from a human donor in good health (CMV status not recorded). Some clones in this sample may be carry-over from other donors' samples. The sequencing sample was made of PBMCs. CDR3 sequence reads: CASSSEAGLAGGPDTQYF. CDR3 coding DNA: TGTGCCAGCAGTTCCGAGGCGGGACTAGCGGGGGGGCCGGATACGCAGTATTTT.